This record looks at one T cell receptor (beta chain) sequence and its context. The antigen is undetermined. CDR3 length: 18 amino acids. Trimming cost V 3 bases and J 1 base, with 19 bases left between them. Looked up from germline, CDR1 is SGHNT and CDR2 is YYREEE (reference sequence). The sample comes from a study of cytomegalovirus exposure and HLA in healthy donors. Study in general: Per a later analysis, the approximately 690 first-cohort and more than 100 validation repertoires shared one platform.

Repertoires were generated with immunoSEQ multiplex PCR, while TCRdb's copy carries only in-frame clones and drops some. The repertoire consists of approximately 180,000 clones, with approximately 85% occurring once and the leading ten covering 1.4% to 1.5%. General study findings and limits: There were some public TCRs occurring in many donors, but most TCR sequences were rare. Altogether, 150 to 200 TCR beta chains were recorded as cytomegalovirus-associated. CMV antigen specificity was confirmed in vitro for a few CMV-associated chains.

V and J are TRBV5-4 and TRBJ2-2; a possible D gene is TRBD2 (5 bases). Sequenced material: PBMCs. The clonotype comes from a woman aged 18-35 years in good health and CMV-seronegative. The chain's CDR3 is CASSSSPPASGNTGELFF. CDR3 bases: TGTGCCAGCAGCTCTAGCCCGCCGGCAAGCGGGAACACCGGGGAGCTGTTTTTT.